This T cell receptor beta chain was sequenced in a study of blood T cells in healthy people across ages. Study findings and constraints: Getting older went along with TCR beta diversity per million T cells dropping roughly linearly. It was not possible, with unsorted PBMCs, to conclusively compare naive and antigen-experienced cells.

CDR1 MNHEY and CDR2 SMNVEV come from the germline V gene (reference sequence). V lost 4 bases to trimming and J lost 5 bases, with 13 bases between them. The CDR3 has 14 residues. A J-beta primer mix and a sample-barcoded 5' primer were used in a second PCR of roughly 6 to 11 cycles. TCRdb recomputed calls from the 5' RACE reads with MiXCR, one row per CDR3 protein. The table records fewer than 1,000,000 distinct CDR3 sequences, approximately 48% of them present only once. To note about this clonotype: Its target is unknown.

Sequenced input: blood. The chain carries TRBV27 and TRBJ2-3, with D perhaps TRBD1 or TRBD2 (6 bases each). The TCR was taken from a man between 60 and 75 years old in good health. The CDR3 DNA is TGTGCCAGCAGTTGGGCCGGGGGCTTAGATACGCAGTATTTT. It yields the protein CASSWAGGLDTQYF.